These 30 T cell receptor beta chains were all obtained from the same sample, sequenced in a study of blood T cell repertoires in COVID-19. Profiled with immunoSEQ multiplex PCR; TCRdb holds only in-frame clones, not every one. The data contain about 81,000 clones, 91% of them singletons. The specimen sequenced was peripheral blood. The receptors derive from a woman between 45 and 65 years old in a cohort sampled during active COVID-19.

This sequence joins TRBV5-1 and TRBJ2-1; the match to TRBD2 covers 8 bases. This CDR3 contains 16 residues. In germline, CDR1 is SGHRS, CDR2 YFSETQ. Trimming took 1 base from V and 2 from J; bases not matched to a gene: 5. The CDR3: CASSLSGTSPYNEQFF. The CDR3 DNA follows: TGCGCCAGCAGCTTGTCTGGGACTAGTCCCTACAATGAGCAGTTCTTC. The variable domain in full, completed from reference TRBV5-1 and TRBJ2-1, reads KAGVTQTPRYLIKTRGQQVTLSCSPISGHRSVSWYQQTPGQGLQFLFEYFSETQRNKGNFPGRFSGRQFSNSRSEMNVSTLELGDSALYLCASSLSGTSPYNEQFFGPGTRLTVL.

V and J are TRBV7-2 and TRBJ2-1, with D perhaps TRBD1 (6 bases). This CDR3 region has 17 residues. Between the trimmed V and J ends, which lost 5 bases and 7 bases, there was a span of 24 bases. Germline V CDR1 and CDR2: SGHTA, FQGNSA. For the CDR3, the DNA is TGTGCCAGCAGCCAGAGGGGGTCGGCTAGCTCGGCAAATGAGCAGTTCTTC. Its protein is CASSQRGSASSANEQFF.

The rearrangement links TRBV6-5 to TRBJ2-5, with 12 bases fitting TRBD2. The germline V gene has CDR1 MNHEY and CDR2 SVGAGI. This CDR3 is built from 14 residues. The junction had 6 bases not matched to a gene; V was cut back by 8 bases and J by 5 bases. This CDR3 reads CASRGLAGTETQYF. The CDR3 DNA reads TGTGCCAGCCGCGGACTAGCGGGGACGGAGACCCAGTACTTC.

This chain joins TRBV7-2 and TRBJ1-4; D remains ambiguous. Germline assignment: CDR1 SGHTA and CDR2 FQGNSA. This CDR3 contains 15 residues. V dropped 5 bases and J dropped 4 bases, with 14 bases sitting between them. For the CDR3, the DNA is TGTGCCAGCAGCCTAACGCGGAGGGTTAATGAAAAACTGTTTTTT. The encoded protein is CASSLTRRVNEKLFF.

The chain links TRBV18 to TRBJ2-7; 12 nucleotides line up with TRBD2. This CDR3 contains 14 residues. CDR1 KGHSH and CDR2 LQKENI come from the germline V gene. Trimming at V came to 6 bases and at J to 6 bases, leaving 6 bases not matched to a gene. CDR3 bases: TGTGCCAGCTCCCTTCTAGCGGGAGGGCCCGAGCAGTACTTC. This sequence encodes CASSLLAGGPEQYF.

This chain links TRBV3-1 (or the pseudogene TRBV3-2) with TRBJ1-6, with D possibly being TRBD1 (5 bases). Per the germline V gene, CDR1 is LGHDT and CDR2 is YNNKEL (reference sequence). The V end was cut by 1 base, the J end by 6 bases, with 13 bases between. The CDR3 sequence is 16 residues long. The CDR3 DNA is TGTGCCAGCAGCCAAGCCCCCTGGGGCCGTAATTCACCCCTCCACTTT. Amino acids: CASSQAPWGRNSPLHF.

In the case of this clone: The identical CDR3 is also encoded by other nucleotide sequences in the sample. The gene calls are TRBV5-1 and TRBJ2-5; 10 positions agree with TRBD1. The CDR3 is 14 residues long. CDR1 SGHRS and CDR2 YFSETQ come from the germline V gene. V dropped 4 bases and J dropped 5; count of bases not matched to a gene: 5. CDR3 in amino acids: CASSPTGGGETQYF. CDR3 nucleotide sequence: TGCGCCAGCAGCCCGACAGGGGGCGGGGAGACCCAGTACTTC.

The rearrangement uses TRBV11-2 and TRBJ1-5; the D gene is possibly TRBD1 (5 bases). Germline CDR1 is SGHAT and CDR2 is FQNNGV. This CDR3 has 13 amino acids. V shed 5 bases and J shed 5 bases, with 10 bases lying between them. CDR3 in amino acids: CASSGGGDQPQHF. CDR3 DNA: TGTGCCAGCAGCGGGGGGGGAGATCAGCCCCAGCATTTT.

J is TRBJ1-4 and V is TRBV30; the D gene is possibly TRBD1 (5 bases). The CDR3 has 12 amino acids. Germline V gene lookup returns CDR1 GTSNPN and CDR2 SVGIG (reference sequence). V lost 1 base to trimming and J lost 10 bases, with 10 bases between them. The CDR3 DNA sequence: TGTGCCTGGAGTGAGGTGGGGGGAAAACTGTTTTTT. Its translation is CAWSEVGGKLFF.

This clone was counted only a few times. In DNA, the CDR3 is TGCGCCAGCAGCTCGACAGGGGACACCGGGGAGCTGTTTTTT. Encoded protein: CASSSTGDTGELFF. V usage is TRBV5-1 and J usage is TRBJ2-2; the match to TRBD1 covers 8 bases. This CDR3 contains 14 residues. With 3 bases clipped from V and 3 bases from J, the junction kept 1 base outside the gene matches. From germline, CDR1 is SGHRS and CDR2 YFSETQ.

This chain uses TRBV12-3 or TRBV12-4 with TRBJ2-1, with a possible D match to TRBD2 (6 bases). Trimming shortened V by 8 bases and J by 4 bases, and 9 bases separated the two germline ends. This CDR3 contains 12 residues. This chain's CDR3 is CASGGDYNEQFF. CDR3 DNA sequence: TGTGCCAGCGGAGGGGATTACAATGAGCAGTTCTTC.

This chain's CDR3 is CAWKERGSTDTQYF. In nucleotides, the CDR3 is TGTGCCTGGAAGGAGCGGGGCTCCACAGATACGCAGTATTTT. V usage is TRBV30 and J usage is TRBJ2-3; 7 bases are shared with TRBD2. Germline assignment: CDR1 GTSNPN and CDR2 SVGIG (reference sequence). V shed 4 bases, J shed 2 bases, and the junction held 6 bases outside the gene matches. The CDR3 sequence is 14 residues long. Full variable domain (outside the CDR3, taken from reference TRBV30 and TRBJ2-3): SQTIHQWPATLVQPVGSPLSLECTVEGTSNPNLYWYRQAAGRGLQLLFYSVGIGQISSEVPQNLSASRPQDRQFILSSKKLLLSDSGFYLCAWKERGSTDTQYFGPGTRLTVL.

The rearrangement uses TRBV5-1 and TRBJ2-7; TRBD1 matches 9 bases. J gave up 5 bases and V 4 bases, and 10 bases lay outside the gene matches. The CDR3 has 15 residues. Germline V lookup: CDR1 SGHRS, CDR2 YFSETQ. CDR3 loop: CASSPGDRDAHEQYF. CDR3 DNA sequence: TGCGCCAGCAGCCCGGGGGACAGGGATGCTCACGAGCAGTACTTC.

The count of this clone is one. The chain couples TRBV3-1 (or the pseudogene TRBV3-2) to TRBJ1-4; TRBD1 agrees at 8 bases. Per the germline V gene, CDR1 is LGHDT and CDR2 is YNNKEL (reference sequence). The CDR3 contains 15 residues. J lost 7 bases, V lost 6 bases, and 10 bases had no gene match. The CDR3 coding sequence is TGTGCCAGCAGTCGCCGGACAGGGTACATTGAAAAACTGTTTTTT. Translating it yields CASSRRTGYIEKLFF.

This chain uses TRBV5-1 with TRBJ1-4, with 7 bases aligning to TRBD1. Germline-derived CDR1 and CDR2 are SGHRS and YFSETQ. Losses at the gene ends were 4 bases for V and 7 bases for J; bases not matched to a gene: 10. This CDR3 spans 15 amino acids. The CDR3 spells CASSTRTGDSEKLFF. CDR3 nucleotide sequence: TGCGCCAGCAGCACCCGAACAGGGGACTCTGAAAAACTGTTTTTT. Full variable domain (outside the CDR3, taken from reference TRBV5-1 and TRBJ1-4): KAGVTQTPRYLIKTRGQQVTLSCSPISGHRSVSWYQQTPGQGLQFLFEYFSETQRNKGNFPGRFSGRQFSNSRSEMNVSTLELGDSALYLCASSTRTGDSEKLFFGSGTQLSVL.

Notes on this clone: The junction and the germline gene differ at one end; a read error may be behind it. This chain joins TRBV7-2 and TRBJ2-3; 9 positions agree with TRBD2. This CDR3 has 17 residues. Germline loops: CDR1 SGHTA, CDR2 FQGNSA. CDR3 in DNA: TGTGCCAGCAGCCTAGCGAGCGGGAGGTTTAGCACAGATACGCAGTATTTT. It specifies CASSLASGRFSTDTQYF.

The chain recombines TRBV7-9 with TRBJ2-5, with TRBD2 identical over 12 bases. The CDR3 is made up of 16 amino acids. Germline V lookup: CDR1 SEHNR, CDR2 FQNEAQ (reference sequence). J lost 7 bases, V lost 1 base, and 7 bases had no gene match. The CDR3 loop reads CASSLELAGGSGTQYF. CDR3 nucleotide sequence: TGTGCCAGCAGCTTAGAACTAGCGGGAGGTTCGGGGACCCAGTACTTC.

V usage is TRBV15 and J usage is TRBJ2-3; the D is unclear. Germline assignment: CDR1 LNHNV and CDR2 YYDKDF (reference sequence). The CDR3 length is 14 residues. Trimming removed 0 bases from V and 8 bases from J, with 12 bases in between. Written as DNA, the CDR3 is TGTGCCACCAGCAGAGATCCCCCCTCCGGTACGCAGTATTTT. It yields the protein CATSRDPPSGTQYF.

This chain links TRBV6-6 with TRBJ2-5; 7 nucleotides align to TRBD1. This CDR3 has 16 amino acids. CDR1 and CDR2 (germline): MNHNY, SVGAGI (reference sequence). V shed 2 bases, J shed 5 bases, and the junction held 11 bases outside the gene matches. The CDR3 sequence is CASSYPRGQEVETQYF. The CDR3 nucleotides read TGTGCCAGCAGTTACCCCCGCGGACAGGAGGTGGAGACCCAGTACTTC.

The chain couples TRBV5-1 to TRBJ2-1; TRBD2 aligns across 12 bases. The V segment lost 0 bases and the J segment 8 bases; nucleotides outside the gene matches: 3. Germline V CDR1 and CDR2: SGHRS, YFSETQ. This CDR3 has 15 amino acids. For the CDR3, the DNA is TGCGCCAGCAGCTTGGCAGCTAGCGGGAGGGATGAGCAGTTCTTC. It yields the protein CASSLAASGRDEQFF.

CDR3 sequence (DNA): TGTGCCAGCAGCCCCTTTAAGTCCAGCGGGAGTAGGGAGACCCAGTACTTC. It encodes CASSPFKSSGSRETQYF. The gene calls are TRBV7-9 and TRBJ2-5; 8 bases match TRBD2. The length of the CDR3 is 17 residues. The V gene end was trimmed by 5 bases and the J gene end by 5 bases; junction bases not matched to a gene: 16. The germline V gene has CDR1 SEHNR and CDR2 FQNEAQ (reference sequence).

The chain employs TRBV19 and TRBJ2-1; 9 nucleotides agree with TRBD2. Germline V CDR1 and CDR2: LNHDA, SQIVND (reference sequence). V trimming: 8 bases; J trimming: 2 bases; junction bases outside the gene matches: 7. CDR3 length: 15 residues. The CDR3 region has the DNA TGTGCCAGTTCGTCCCGCGGGGGGGCCTACAATGAGCAGTTCTTC. Amino acids: CASSSRGGAYNEQFF.

Only a few counts were recorded for this clone. The V call is TRBV7-2, the J call TRBJ1-2; a possible D gene is TRBD1 (6 bases). This CDR3 has 14 residues. Looked up from germline, CDR1 is SGHTA and CDR2 is FQGNSA. V was clipped by 5 bases and J by 4 bases, with 14 bases between them. This CDR3 reads CASSDRQEIYGYTF. In DNA form, the CDR3 reads TGTGCCAGCAGCGACCGACAGGAGATCTATGGCTACACCTTC.

The rearrangement joins TRBV18 to TRBJ2-3; TRBD1 might be the D (6 bases). The length of the CDR3 is 14 residues. V gave up 2 bases and J gave up 2 bases, with 8 bases separating them. Germline V CDR1 and CDR2: KGHSH, LQKENI. The CDR3 nucleotides are TGTGCCAGCTCACCAGGGACACCCACAGATACGCAGTATTTT. Encoded protein: CASSPGTPTDTQYF.

This chain connects TRBV2 to TRBJ1-5, with TRBD1 matching over 7 bases. Germline V gene data show CDR1 as SNHLY and CDR2 as FYNNEI. The V gene end was trimmed by 10 bases and the J gene end by 6 bases; junction bases not matched to a gene: 9. The CDR3 runs to 13 residues. The CDR3 region has the DNA TGTGCCACCGGACAGGAAGGGACTCAGCCCCAGCATTTT. Residues: CATGQEGTQPQHF.

The chain couples TRBV5-8 to TRBJ2-5, with a weak D call TRBD1 (6 bases). V gave up 4 bases and J gave up 7 bases, with 17 bases separating them. The CDR3 runs 14 residues. Germline V gives CDR1 SGHTS, CDR2 YDEGEE. CDR3 sequence reads: CASSPPGPRGTQYF. The CDR3 DNA is TGTGCCAGCAGCCCCCCGGGCCCCAGGGGGACCCAGTACTTC.

The V call is TRBV5-6, the J call TRBJ1-5; no reliable D call. The ends were cut back, 1 base at V and 6 bases at J, with 17 bases in the middle. Per germline, CDR1 SGHDT and CDR2 YYEEEE. The CDR3 contains 16 residues. The CDR3 region has the DNA TGTGCCAGCAGCTTGTCAGGACTCAATTCCATTCAGCCCCAGCATTTT. It codes for CASSLSGLNSIQPQHF.

J is TRBJ1-3 and V is TRBV5-1, with TRBD1 as a possible D gene (5 bases). This CDR3 is built from 16 residues. Trimming left V 5 bases short and J 0 bases short, with 15 bases between. In germline, CDR1 is SGHRS, CDR2 YFSETQ. In DNA form, the CDR3 reads TGCGCCAGCAGTTATTACCCGACAGTCTCTGGAAACACCATATATTTT. Amino acid sequence: CASSYYPTVSGNTIYF. The full variable domain, rest sourced from reference TRBV5-1 and TRBJ1-3, is KAGVTQTPRYLIKTRGQQVTLSCSPISGHRSVSWYQQTPGQGLQFLFEYFSETQRNKGNFPGRFSGRQFSNSRSEMNVSTLELGDSALYLCASSYYPTVSGNTIYFGEGSWLTVV.

This chain links TRBV5-5 with TRBJ2-1; TRBD2 matches 8 bases. CDR3 size: 15 residues. Germline CDR1 reads SGHKS; CDR2 reads YYEKEE (reference sequence). The V and J ends lost 1 base and 7 bases, in that order; junction bases with no gene match: 7. The CDR3 region is CASSLTGGSENEQFF. Here the CDR3 DNA reads TGTGCCAGCAGCTTGACGGGGGGGAGTGAGAATGAGCAGTTCTTC. Filled out from reference TRBV5-5 and TRBJ2-1, the complete variable domain reads DAGVTQSPTHLIKTRGQQVTLRCSPISGHKSVSWYQQVLGQGPQFIFQYYEKEERGRGNFPDRFSARQFPNYSSELNVNALLLGDSALYLCASSLTGGSENEQFFGPGTRLTVL.

The rearrangement links TRBV5-8 to TRBJ1-2; D is unresolved. V was shortened by 0 bases and J by 6 bases, with 15 bases between the two germline ends. Germline V gene sequence: CDR1 SGHTS, CDR2 YDEGEE. The CDR3 runs 15 residues. The CDR3 region has the DNA TGTGCCAGCAGCTTGGGTCCTCGGGTCGGTGATGGCTACACCTTC. Translated: CASSLGPRVGDGYTF.